A single T cell receptor beta chain is shown here with its context. What it binds is not known. Sequencing used immunoSEQ multiplex PCR; TCRdb keeps in-frame clones, though not all of them. The table has approximately 180,000 clones, about 87% seen once; the top ten hold approximately 4.2%. Germline CDR1 SGHDT, CDR2 YYEEEE. Trimming shortened V by 4 bases and J by 4 bases, and 12 bases separated the two germline ends. The CDR3 covers 13 residues. The data originate from a study of T cell responses to AZD1222 COVID-19 vaccine. Regarding the study as a whole: Sampled repertoires all dated from after the peak T cell response. A reported finding is that nearly half of spike-specific TCRs target unmutated variant regions.

Source: peripheral blood, taken 28 days after the second dose of the MenACWY control vaccine. This TCR was sampled from an adult who received the MenACWY meningococcal vaccine as a control. This sequence joins TRBV5-6 and TRBJ2-7, with TRBD2 as a possible D gene (6 bases). The CDR3, as DNA: TGTGCCAGCAGCCCCACTAGCAGGTACGAGCAGTACTTC. Residues: CASSPTSRYEQYF.